This entry lists 18 T cell receptor beta chains sequenced from one sample in a study of sequential checkpoint blockade in melanoma. Some clones are missing from TCRdb's copy, which holds only in-frame ones; the method was immunoSEQ multiplex PCR. The sample has 10,000 to 15,000 clones; about 21% are singletons. As to treatment: randomized to nivolumab then ipilimumab (arm A) or the reverse (arm B). Sample: tumor tissue (inferred from file names), taken from a patient given nivolumab and ipilimumab in sequence. These TCRs come from a human donor with melanoma.

Concerning this clone: Other DNA sequences in this sample translate to the same CDR3. This chain connects TRBV28 to TRBJ1-2; TRBD1 aligns across 9 bases. The V segment lost 5 bases and the J segment 4 bases; nucleotides outside the gene matches: 2. Germline V gene data show CDR1 as MDHEN and CDR2 as SYDVKM. The CDR3 has 13 residues. The CDR3 loop reads CASSLGQGYGYTF. CDR3 DNA: TGTGCCAGCAGTCTGGGACAGGGCTATGGCTACACCTTC.

This clone was recorded a few times. V gene TRBV15 combines with J gene TRBJ1-4; possibly TRBD1 for D (5 bases). The germline V and J ends were trimmed by 5 bases and 10 bases, with 17 bases remaining between them. The CDR3 has 14 amino acids. Germline V gene data show CDR1 as LNHNV and CDR2 as YYDKDF (reference sequence). The DNA for the CDR3 is TGTGCCACCAGCGCTTCCGGGGCTCGGGGAAAACTGTTTTTT. It specifies CATSASGARGKLFF.

This clone was observed a few times. The chain links TRBV5-1 to TRBJ1-1; 8 bases fit TRBD1. The CDR3 contains 15 residues. With V trimmed by 0 bases and J by 5 bases, 6 bases remained unmatched. Germline V gives CDR1 SGHRS, CDR2 YFSETQ. The CDR3 DNA follows: TGCGCCAGCAGCTTGGCGACCACAGGGGGGACTGAAGCTTTCTTT. Translated, it gives CASSLATTGGTEAFF.

This chain links TRBV9 with TRBJ1-1; TRBD1 aligns across 10 bases. Trimming took 4 bases from V and 4 from J; bases not matched to a gene: 7. This CDR3 has 15 residues. The V gene's germline CDR1 is SGDLS and CDR2 YYNGEE. CDR3: CASSPGTGVPTEAFF. In nucleotides, the CDR3 is TGTGCCAGCAGCCCAGGGACAGGGGTTCCCACTGAAGCTTTCTTT.

This clone was seen more than once but under ten times. The V and J genes are TRBV19 and TRBJ1-1; D might be TRBD1 (6 bases). Trimming stripped 6 bases from V and 4 bases from J, with 18 bases between. Germline V gene data show CDR1 as LNHDA and CDR2 as SQIVND (reference sequence). The CDR3 is 15 residues long. CDR3: CASRDNRVSSTEAFF. The DNA for the CDR3 is TGTGCCAGTAGGGATAACAGGGTTAGTAGCACTGAAGCTTTCTTT.

The chain recombines TRBV19 with TRBJ2-2; TRBD2 matches 16 bases. J gave up 3 bases and V 5 bases, and 6 bases lay outside the gene matches. Germline values: CDR1 LNHDA, CDR2 SQIVND (reference sequence). CDR3 length equals 18 residues. CDR3 residues: CASSAGLAGGRYTGELFF. DNA for the CDR3: TGTGCCAGTAGTGCGGGACTAGCGGGAGGGCGGTACACCGGGGAGCTGTTTTTT.

Within the sample, this clone is medium-sized. This chain uses TRBV30 with TRBJ1-2, with 8 nucleotides matching TRBD1. CDR1 GTSNPN and CDR2 SVGIG come from the germline V gene (reference sequence). The CDR3 runs 14 residues. The V and J ends lost 0 bases and 5 bases, in that order; junction bases with no gene match: 5. The CDR3 DNA is TGTGCCTGGAGTGTAATGCAGGGGGCGTATGGCTACACCTTC. Translated, it gives CAWSVMQGAYGYTF.

This chain uses TRBV5-1 with TRBJ2-3, with D maybe TRBD2 (7 bases). In germline, CDR1 is SGHRS, CDR2 YFSETQ. V shed 8 bases and J shed 0 bases, with 13 bases lying between them. The CDR3 totals 14 residues. CDR3 in amino acids: CASRRGGSTDTQYF. The CDR3 DNA follows: TGCGCCAGTCGGAGGGGGGGTAGCACAGATACGCAGTATTTT.

This clone was seen only a few times. Written as DNA, the CDR3 is TGTGCCAGCAGCCCCTTAGCCGGGAGCAATCAGCCCCAGCATTTT. This gives the protein CASSPLAGSNQPQHF. V is TRBV6-8 and J is TRBJ1-5; the D is unclear. CDR3 size: 15 residues. Germline CDR1 is MNHGY and CDR2 is SAAAGT. Trimming cost V 6 bases and J 1 base, with 13 bases left between them.

This clone was counted only a few times. The rearrangement links TRBV7-5 to TRBJ2-2; whether TRBD2, the table's D call, matches the DNA was not checked. TRBV7-5 is a recognized pseudogene. This CDR3 has 14 amino acids. The CDR3 spells CASSLDGGEGELFF. In DNA form, the CDR3 reads TGTGCCAGCAGCTTAGACGGGGGAGAGGGGGAGCTGTTTTTT.

The V and J genes are TRBV5-1 and TRBJ2-1, with 9 bases lining up with TRBD2. Germline assignment: CDR1 SGHRS and CDR2 YFSETQ. The V gene end was trimmed by 4 bases and the J gene end by 2 bases; junction bases not matched to a gene: 7. The CDR3 consists of 16 residues. Written as DNA, the CDR3 is TGCGCCAGCAGCCGTACAGCGGGGGGCACCTACAATGAGCAGTTCTTC. This gives the protein CASSRTAGGTYNEQFF.

The sample holds many counts of this clone. The V and J genes are TRBV2 and TRBJ2-5; possible D gene TRBD2, 6 bases. CDR1 and CDR2 (germline): SNHLY, FYNNEI. V dropped 3 bases and J dropped 8 bases, with 16 bases sitting between them. This CDR3 region has 14 residues. The DNA for the CDR3 is TGTGCCAGCAGTGATAGAGTGGCGGGGAACACCCAGTACTTC. This encodes CASSDRVAGNTQYF.

This clone was detected a few times. The rearrangement links TRBV9 to TRBJ2-1, with 11 bases aligning to TRBD2. J gave up 0 bases and V 5 bases, and 10 bases lay outside the gene matches. This CDR3 spans 18 amino acids. Germline CDR1 SGDLS, CDR2 YYNGEE. CDR3 DNA sequence: TGTGCCAGCAGGGATCCGGGACTAGCGGTGAGCTCCTACAATGAGCAGTTCTTC. It translates to CASRDPGLAVSSYNEQFF.

In its sample, this clone is medium-sized. Other DNA variants within this sample encode the same CDR3. The V call is TRBV29-1, the J call TRBJ2-2; 7 bases match TRBD2. Per germline, CDR1 SQVTM and CDR2 ANQGSEA. There are 14 residues in the CDR3. V shed 3 bases, J shed 1 base, and the junction held 2 bases outside the gene matches. The CDR3 coding sequence is TGCAGCGTTGAGGCGGGAGTGAACACCGGGGAGCTGTTTTTT. It codes for CSVEAGVNTGELFF.

This clone was found a few times. This chain links TRBV11-3 with TRBJ2-5, with 10 bases identical to TRBD2. CDR1 and CDR2 (germline): SGHNT, YENEEA. The junction had 9 bases not matched to a gene; V was cut back by 3 bases and J by 5 bases. CDR3 length: 16 amino acids. In DNA form, the CDR3 reads TGTGCCAGCAGCTTGGGCCAGCGGGGGGGCAGTGAGACCCAGTACTTC. Translation gives CASSLGQRGGSETQYF.

V is TRBV19 and J is TRBJ1-5; possible D gene TRBD1, 5 bases. Germline values: CDR1 LNHDA, CDR2 SQIVND (reference sequence). V lost 5 bases and J lost 3, with 8 bases in between. CDR3 length: 13 residues. CDR3 region: CASSQGYNQPQHF. The DNA of the CDR3 is TGTGCCAGTAGTCAGGGCTACAATCAGCCCCAGCATTTT.

As DNA, the CDR3 is TGTGCCAGCTCACCAGGGGGCGTCACTGAAGCTTTCTTT. It encodes CASSPGGVTEAFF. The V call is TRBV18, the J call TRBJ1-1; maybe TRBD1 (6 bases). The CDR3 loop spans 13 amino acids. The V gene's germline CDR1 is KGHSH and CDR2 LQKENI. Trimming took 2 bases from V and 4 from J, leaving 8 bases between them.

Only a few counts were recorded for this clone. The V and J genes are TRBV9 and TRBJ2-1; D possibly matches TRBD1 or TRBD2 (6 bases each). Germline V gene sequence: CDR1 SGDLS, CDR2 YYNGEE. This CDR3 has 15 residues. V shed 4 bases and J shed 2 bases, with 13 bases lying between them. In DNA form, the CDR3 reads TGTGCCAGCAGCTCAGGGGCGGGGACCTACAATGAGCAGTTCTTC. Amino acids: CASSSGAGTYNEQFF.